This section outlines one T cell receptor (beta chain) sequence together with its context. The conserved phenylalanine or tryptophan is not found at the CDR3 terminus, so this likely reflects a read error. The limits of the CDR3 on the DNA are not certain, so only TCRdb's listed CDR3 is given. Surgeons resected thymus tissue during corrective heart surgery. This sample is part of a study of human thymus T cells. The CDR3 is 9 residues long, counting both termini. CDR1 is SGHTS, CDR2 YDEGEE, per germline. The table came from immunoSEQ multiplex PCR; TCRdb's copy has only in-frame clones and leaves some out. The sample has about 78,000 clones, approximately 96% seen once.

V and J are TRBV5-8 and TRBJ2-7; the table's D call of TRBD1 was not tested on the DNA. What was sequenced was thymus tissue. The origin of this receptor is a boy less than two years old with a congenital heart defect but otherwise immunologically healthy. CDR3 loop: CASSSRGRI.